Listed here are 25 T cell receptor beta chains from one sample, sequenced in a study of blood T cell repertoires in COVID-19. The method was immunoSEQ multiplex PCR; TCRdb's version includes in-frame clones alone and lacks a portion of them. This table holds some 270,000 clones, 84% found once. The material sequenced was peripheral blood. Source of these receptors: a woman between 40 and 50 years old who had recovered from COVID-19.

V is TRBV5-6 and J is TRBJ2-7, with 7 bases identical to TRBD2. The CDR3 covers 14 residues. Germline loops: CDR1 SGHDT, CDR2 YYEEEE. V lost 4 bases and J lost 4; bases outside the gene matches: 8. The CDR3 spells CASSPLGGNYEQYF. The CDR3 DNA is TGTGCCAGCAGCCCCTTGGGGGGGAATTACGAGCAGTACTTC.

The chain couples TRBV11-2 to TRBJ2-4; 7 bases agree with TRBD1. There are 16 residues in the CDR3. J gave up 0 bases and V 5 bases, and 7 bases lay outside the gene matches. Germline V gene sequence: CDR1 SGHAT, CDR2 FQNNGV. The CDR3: CASSRTGKLAKNIQYF. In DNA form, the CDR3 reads TGTGCCAGCAGCCGGACAGGAAAACTAGCCAAAAACATTCAGTACTTC.

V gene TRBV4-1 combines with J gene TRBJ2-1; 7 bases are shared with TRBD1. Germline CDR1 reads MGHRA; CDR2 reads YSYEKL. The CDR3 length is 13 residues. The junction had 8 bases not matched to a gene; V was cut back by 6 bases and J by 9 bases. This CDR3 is CASRRTGDAEQFF. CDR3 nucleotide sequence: TGCGCCAGCAGACGAACAGGGGATGCTGAGCAGTTCTTC.

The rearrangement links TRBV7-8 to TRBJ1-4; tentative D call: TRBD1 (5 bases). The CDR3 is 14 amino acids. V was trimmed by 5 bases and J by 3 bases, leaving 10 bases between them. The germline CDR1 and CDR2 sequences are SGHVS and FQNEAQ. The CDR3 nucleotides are TGTGCCAGCAGCCAGACAGCAGCTAATGAAAAACTGTTTTTT. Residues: CASSQTAANEKLFF.

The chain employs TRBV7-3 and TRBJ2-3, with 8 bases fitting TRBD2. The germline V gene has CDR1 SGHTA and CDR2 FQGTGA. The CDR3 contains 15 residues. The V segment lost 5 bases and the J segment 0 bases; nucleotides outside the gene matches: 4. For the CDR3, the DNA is TGTGCCAGCAGCCCGAGCGGGGGAAGCACAGATACGCAGTATTTT. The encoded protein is CASSPSGGSTDTQYF.

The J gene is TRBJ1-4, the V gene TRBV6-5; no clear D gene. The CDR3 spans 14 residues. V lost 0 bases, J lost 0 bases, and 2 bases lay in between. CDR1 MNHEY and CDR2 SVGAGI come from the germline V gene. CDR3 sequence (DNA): TGTGCCAGCAGTTACTCCGCAACTAATGAAAAACTGTTTTTT. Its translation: CASSYSATNEKLFF.

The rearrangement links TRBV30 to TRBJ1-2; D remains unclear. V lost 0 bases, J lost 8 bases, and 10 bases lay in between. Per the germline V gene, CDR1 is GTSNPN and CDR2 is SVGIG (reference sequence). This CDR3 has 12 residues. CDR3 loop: CAWSVQPQGYTF. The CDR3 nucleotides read TGTGCCTGGAGTGTACAACCTCAGGGCTACACCTTC.

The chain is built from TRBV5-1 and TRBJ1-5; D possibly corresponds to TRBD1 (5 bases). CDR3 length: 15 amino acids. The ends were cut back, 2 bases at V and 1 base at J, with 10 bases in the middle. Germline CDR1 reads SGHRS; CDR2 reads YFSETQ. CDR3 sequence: CASSLWGESNQPQHF. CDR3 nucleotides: TGCGCCAGCAGCTTATGGGGGGAGAGCAATCAGCCCCAGCATTTT.

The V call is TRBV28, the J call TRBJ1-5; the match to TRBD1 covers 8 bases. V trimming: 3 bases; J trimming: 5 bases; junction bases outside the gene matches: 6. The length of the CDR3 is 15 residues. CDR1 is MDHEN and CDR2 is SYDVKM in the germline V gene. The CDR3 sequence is CASSFVQGADQPQHF. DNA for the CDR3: TGTGCCAGCAGTTTTGTGCAGGGGGCAGATCAGCCCCAGCATTTT.

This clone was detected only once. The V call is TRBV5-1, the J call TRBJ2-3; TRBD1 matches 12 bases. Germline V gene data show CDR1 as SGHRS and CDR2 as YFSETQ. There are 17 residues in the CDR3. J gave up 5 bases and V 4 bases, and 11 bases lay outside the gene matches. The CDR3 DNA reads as TGCGCCAGCAGCCCTGGGACAGGGGGCGATTATGGAGATACGCAGTATTTT. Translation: CASSPGTGGDYGDTQYF.

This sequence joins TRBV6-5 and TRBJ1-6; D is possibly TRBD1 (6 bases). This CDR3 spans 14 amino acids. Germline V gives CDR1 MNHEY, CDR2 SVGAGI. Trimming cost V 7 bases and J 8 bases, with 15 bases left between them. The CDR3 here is CASTRTEEHSPLHF. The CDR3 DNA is TGTGCCAGCACCAGGACAGAGGAACATTCACCCCTCCACTTT.

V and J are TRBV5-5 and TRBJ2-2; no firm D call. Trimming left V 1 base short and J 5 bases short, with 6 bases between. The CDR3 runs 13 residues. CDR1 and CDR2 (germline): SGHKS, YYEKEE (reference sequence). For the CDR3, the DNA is TGTGCCAGCAGCTTGTTCTTGACCGGGGAGCTGTTTTTT. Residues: CASSLFLTGELFF.

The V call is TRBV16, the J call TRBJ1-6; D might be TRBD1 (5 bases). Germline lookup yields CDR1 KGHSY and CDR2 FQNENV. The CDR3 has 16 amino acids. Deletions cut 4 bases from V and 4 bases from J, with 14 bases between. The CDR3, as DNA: TGTGCCAGCAGCCGGAACTTTGACAGATATAATTCACCCCTCCACTTT. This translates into CASSRNFDRYNSPLHF.

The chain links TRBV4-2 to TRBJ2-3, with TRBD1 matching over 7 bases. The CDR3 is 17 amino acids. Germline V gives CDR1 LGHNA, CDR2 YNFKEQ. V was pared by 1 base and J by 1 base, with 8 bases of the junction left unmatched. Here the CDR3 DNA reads TGTGCCAGCAGCCAAGTTATTGTAGGACAGGGCACAGATACGCAGTATTTT. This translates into CASSQVIVGQGTDTQYF.

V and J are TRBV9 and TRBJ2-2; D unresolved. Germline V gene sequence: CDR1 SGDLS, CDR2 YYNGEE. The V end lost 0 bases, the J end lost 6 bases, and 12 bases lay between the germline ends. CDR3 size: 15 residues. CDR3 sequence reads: CASSVASQVAGELFF. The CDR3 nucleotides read TGTGCCAGCAGCGTAGCTTCTCAGGTCGCCGGGGAGCTGTTTTTT.

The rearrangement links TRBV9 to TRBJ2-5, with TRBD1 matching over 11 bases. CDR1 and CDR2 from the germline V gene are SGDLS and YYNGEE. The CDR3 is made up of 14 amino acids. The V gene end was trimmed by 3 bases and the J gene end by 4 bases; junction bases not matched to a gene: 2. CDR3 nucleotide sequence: TGTGCCAGCAGCGAAGGGACAGGGGGAGAGACCCAGTACTTC. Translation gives CASSEGTGGETQYF.

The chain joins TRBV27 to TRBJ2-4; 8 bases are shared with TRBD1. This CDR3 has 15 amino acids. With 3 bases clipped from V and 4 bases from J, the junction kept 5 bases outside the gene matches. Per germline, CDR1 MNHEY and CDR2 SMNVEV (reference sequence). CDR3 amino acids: CASSFRGQGKNIQYF. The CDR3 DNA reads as TGTGCCAGCAGTTTCCGAGGACAGGGTAAAAACATTCAGTACTTC.

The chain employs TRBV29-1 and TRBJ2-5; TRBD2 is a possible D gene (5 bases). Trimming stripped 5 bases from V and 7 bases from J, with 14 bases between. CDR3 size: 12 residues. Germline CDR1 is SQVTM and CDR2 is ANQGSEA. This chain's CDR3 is CSVNLAPGTQYF. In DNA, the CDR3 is TGCAGCGTTAACCTAGCCCCAGGGACCCAGTACTTC.

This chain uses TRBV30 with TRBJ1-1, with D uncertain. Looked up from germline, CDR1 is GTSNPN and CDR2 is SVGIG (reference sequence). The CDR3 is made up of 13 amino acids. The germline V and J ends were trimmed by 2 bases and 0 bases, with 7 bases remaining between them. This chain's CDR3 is CAWSRVLNTEAFF. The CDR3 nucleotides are TGTGCCTGGAGTCGGGTATTGAACACTGAAGCTTTCTTT.

CDR3 protein: CASSSRVGLAGSNEQFF. Here the CDR3 DNA reads TGCGCCAGCAGCTCGAGAGTGGGACTAGCGGGGTCTAATGAGCAGTTCTTC. The chain is built from TRBV5-1 and TRBJ2-1; 13 nucleotides align to TRBD2. V was pared by 3 bases and J by 7 bases, with 10 bases of the junction left unmatched. CDR3 length: 17 amino acids. Germline V gene data show CDR1 as SGHRS and CDR2 as YFSETQ.

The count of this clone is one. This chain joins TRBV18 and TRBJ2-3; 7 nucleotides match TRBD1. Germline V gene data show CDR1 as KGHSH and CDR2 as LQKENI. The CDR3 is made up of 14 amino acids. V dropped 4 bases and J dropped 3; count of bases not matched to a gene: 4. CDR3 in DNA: TGTGCCAGCTCACAAAACAGGGGAACAGATACGCAGTATTTT. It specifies CASSQNRGTDTQYF.

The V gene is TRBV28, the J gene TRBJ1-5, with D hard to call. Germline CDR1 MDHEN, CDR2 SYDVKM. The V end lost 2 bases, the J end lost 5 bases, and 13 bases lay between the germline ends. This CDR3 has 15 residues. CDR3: CASSLNGRGYQPQHF. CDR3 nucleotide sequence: TGTGCCAGCAGTTTAAACGGCAGAGGGTATCAGCCCCAGCATTTT.

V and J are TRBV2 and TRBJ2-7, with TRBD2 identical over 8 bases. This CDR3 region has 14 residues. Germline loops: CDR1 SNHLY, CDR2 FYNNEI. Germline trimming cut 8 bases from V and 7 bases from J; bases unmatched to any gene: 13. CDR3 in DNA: TGTGCCAGCCTTTCCGAGCGGGGGAACGGGGAGCAGTACTTC. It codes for CASLSERGNGEQYF.

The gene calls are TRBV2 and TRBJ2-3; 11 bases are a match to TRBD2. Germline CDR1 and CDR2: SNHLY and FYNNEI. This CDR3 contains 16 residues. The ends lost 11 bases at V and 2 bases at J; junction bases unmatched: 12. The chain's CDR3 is CAVPQDSGGVTDTQYF. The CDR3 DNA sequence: TGTGCCGTACCCCAAGATAGCGGGGGGGTCACAGATACGCAGTATTTT. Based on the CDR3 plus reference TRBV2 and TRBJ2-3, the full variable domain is EPEVTQTPSHQVTQMGQEVILRCVPISNHLYFYWYRQILGQKVEFLVSFYNNEISEKSEIFDDQFSVERPDGSNFTLKIRSTKLEDSAMYFCAVPQDSGGVTDTQYFGPGTRLTVL.

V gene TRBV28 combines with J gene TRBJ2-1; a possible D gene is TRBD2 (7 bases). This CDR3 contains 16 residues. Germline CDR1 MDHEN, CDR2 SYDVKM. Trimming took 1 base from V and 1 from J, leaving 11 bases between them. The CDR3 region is CASSLFGGPSYNEQFF. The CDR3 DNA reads TGTGCCAGCAGTTTATTCGGGGGGCCGTCCTACAATGAGCAGTTCTTC.